The clone carrying this T cell receptor (beta chain) was recorded only once. This sample is drawn from a study of blood T cell repertoires in COVID-19. The CDR3 sequence is 17 residues long. Trimming cost V 1 base and J 1 base, with 14 bases left between them. Germline-derived CDR1 and CDR2 are LGHDT and YNNKEL (reference sequence). The assay was immunoSEQ multiplex PCR, and TCRdb's table has in-frame clones only and misses some. The sample includes about 270,000 clones, about nine tenths seen only once; the top ten take roughly 2.1%. Participant-reported clinical history was the basis for cohort assignment.

The chain joins TRBV3-1 (or the pseudogene TRBV3-2) to TRBJ1-5, with D perhaps matching TRBD1 (5 bases). Sequencing was performed on PBMCs or T cells enriched from blood (not recorded which). The source is a woman between 40 and 55 years old with acute COVID-19. CDR3 region: CASSQGAGLESNQPQHF. CDR3 coding DNA: TGTGCCAGCAGCCAAGGAGCGGGGCTTGAGAGCAATCAGCCCCAGCATTTT.